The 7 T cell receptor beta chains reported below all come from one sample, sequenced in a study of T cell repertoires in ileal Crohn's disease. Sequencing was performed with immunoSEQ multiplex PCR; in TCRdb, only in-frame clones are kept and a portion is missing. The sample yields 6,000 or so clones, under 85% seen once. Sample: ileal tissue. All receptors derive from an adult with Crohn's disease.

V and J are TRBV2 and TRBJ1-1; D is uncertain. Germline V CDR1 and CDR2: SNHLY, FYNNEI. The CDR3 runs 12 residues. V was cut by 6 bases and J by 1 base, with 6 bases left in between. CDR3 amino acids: CASSRQNTEAFF. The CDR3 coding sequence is TGTGCCAGCAGCCGACAGAACACTGAAGCTTTCTTT.

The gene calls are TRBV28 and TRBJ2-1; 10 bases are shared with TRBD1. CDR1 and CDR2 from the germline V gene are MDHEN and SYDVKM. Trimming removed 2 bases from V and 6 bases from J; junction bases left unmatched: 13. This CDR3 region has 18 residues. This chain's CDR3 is CASSLPGTGESVVNEQFF. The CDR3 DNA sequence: TGTGCCAGCAGTTTACCGGGGACAGGGGAGAGTGTGGTCAATGAGCAGTTCTTC.

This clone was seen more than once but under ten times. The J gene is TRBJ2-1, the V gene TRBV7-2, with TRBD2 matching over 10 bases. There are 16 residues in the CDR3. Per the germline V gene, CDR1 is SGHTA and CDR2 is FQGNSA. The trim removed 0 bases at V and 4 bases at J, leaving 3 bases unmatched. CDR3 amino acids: CASSLASGRGYNEQFF. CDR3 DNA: TGTGCCAGCAGCTTAGCGAGCGGGAGGGGGTACAATGAGCAGTTCTTC.

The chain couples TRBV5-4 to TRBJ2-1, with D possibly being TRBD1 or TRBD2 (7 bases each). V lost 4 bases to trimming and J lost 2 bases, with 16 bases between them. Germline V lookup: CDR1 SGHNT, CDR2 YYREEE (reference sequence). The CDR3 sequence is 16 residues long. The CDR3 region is CASSPGGGTTYNEQFF. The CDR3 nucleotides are TGTGCCAGCAGCCCAGGGGGGGGGACTACCTACAATGAGCAGTTCTTC.

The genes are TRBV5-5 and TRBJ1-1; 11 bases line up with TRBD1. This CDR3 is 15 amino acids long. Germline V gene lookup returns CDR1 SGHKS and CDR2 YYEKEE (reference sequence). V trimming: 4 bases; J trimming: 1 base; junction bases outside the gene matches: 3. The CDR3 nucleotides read TGTGCCAGCAGCCACGGACAGGGGGCGAACACTGAAGCTTTCTTT. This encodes CASSHGQGANTEAFF.

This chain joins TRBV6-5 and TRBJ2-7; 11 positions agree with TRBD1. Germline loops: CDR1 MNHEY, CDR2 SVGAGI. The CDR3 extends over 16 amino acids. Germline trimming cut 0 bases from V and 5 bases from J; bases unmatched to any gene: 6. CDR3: CASSYSKGQGGHEQYF. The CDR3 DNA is TGTGCCAGCAGTTACTCTAAGGGACAGGGGGGTCACGAGCAGTACTTC.

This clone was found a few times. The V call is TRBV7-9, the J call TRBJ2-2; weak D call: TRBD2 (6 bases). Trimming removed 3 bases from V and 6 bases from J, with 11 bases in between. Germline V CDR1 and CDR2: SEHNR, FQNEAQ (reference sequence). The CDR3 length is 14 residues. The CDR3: CASSLRGTAGELFF. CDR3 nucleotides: TGTGCCAGCAGCTTGCGGGGTACGGCCGGGGAGCTGTTTTTT. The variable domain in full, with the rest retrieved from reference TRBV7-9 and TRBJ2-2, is DTGVSQNPRHKITKRGQNVTFRCDPISEHNRLYWYRQTLGQGPEFLTYFQNEAQLEKSRLLSDRFSAERPKGSFSTLEIQRTEQGDSAMYLCASSLRGTAGELFFGEGSRLTVL.